Following are 32 T cell receptor beta chains from one sample sequenced in a study of cytomegalovirus exposure and HLA in healthy donors. The PCR employed 60 Vbeta primers together with 13 Jbeta primers. Profiling relied on immunoSEQ multiplex PCR, and the TCRdb table lists in-frame clones only, not all of them. The top ten hold under 7.5% of the sample, which has about 73,000 clones, roughly 69% seen once. The sequenced sample was PBMCs. The source is a woman between 45 and 60 years old in good health and CMV-seropositive.

The rearrangement links TRBV5-8 to TRBJ1-5; D uncertain. The length of the CDR3 is 14 residues. Germline V gene lookup returns CDR1 SGHTS and CDR2 YDEGEE. V lost 7 bases and J 0 bases, leaving 11 bases between the germline ends. The CDR3 nucleotides read TGTGCCAGCCGCTCCGTATATAGCAATCAGCCCCAGCATTTT. Its translation is CASRSVYSNQPQHF.

This chain uses TRBV21-1 with TRBJ1-2. TRBV21-1 is an annotated pseudogene. CDR3 size: 14 residues. CDR3 DNA: TGTGCCAGCAGCAAAAATGAAGGGAGCGGAGGCTACACCTTC. As protein: CASSKNEGSGGYTF.

The chain recombines TRBV5-4 with TRBJ2-5, with D perhaps matching TRBD2 (5 bases). This CDR3 region has 15 residues. The V and J ends lost 0 bases and 1 base respectively, with 10 bases between them. CDR1 SGHNT and CDR2 YYREEE come from the germline V gene (reference sequence). Here the CDR3 DNA reads TGTGCCAGCAGCTTGGCCCCTGAGGGCCAAGAGACCCAGTACTTC. Translating it yields CASSLAPEGQETQYF.

V usage is TRBV28 and J usage is TRBJ1-2, with D unresolved. CDR1 is MDHEN and CDR2 is SYDVKM in the germline V gene. V lost 7 bases, J lost 6 bases, and 12 bases lay in between. This CDR3 has 12 amino acids. In nucleotides, the CDR3 is TGTGCCAGCAACGGTGAATTGGATGGCTACACCTTC. Translated, it gives CASNGELDGYTF.

This clone was observed a few times. The chain uses TRBV10-3 and TRBJ2-3, with 8 bases that match TRBD1. The CDR3 is made up of 15 amino acids. With V trimmed by 5 bases and J by 3 bases, 7 bases remained unmatched. Germline-derived CDR1 and CDR2 are ENHRY and SYGVKD. CDR3 in DNA: TGTGCCATCAGTACAGGGGGTCTAGGTACAGATACGCAGTATTTT. Amino acids: CAISTGGLGTDTQYF.

This clone was observed a single time. The chain recombines TRBV4-2 with TRBJ2-5, with 7 bases matching TRBD2. The CDR3 sequence is 14 residues long. V lost 8 bases and J lost 5; bases outside the gene matches: 11. Germline V lookup: CDR1 LGHNA, CDR2 YNFKEQ. Here the CDR3 reads CASGYSAGDETQYF. Here the CDR3 DNA reads TGTGCCAGCGGGTATTCGGCGGGGGACGAGACCCAGTACTTC.

The chain has TRBV28 and TRBJ1-3; no firm D call. The CDR3 runs 12 residues. With 8 bases removed from V and 8 bases from J, the gap between germline ends came to 13 bases. CDR1 is MDHEN and CDR2 is SYDVKM in the germline V gene. CDR3 nucleotide sequence: TGTGCCAGCCACCGGACTCGGCACACCATATATTTT. It encodes CASHRTRHTIYF.

The rearrangement uses TRBV6-5 and TRBJ1-5; D uncertain. The germline CDR1 and CDR2 sequences are MNHEY and SVGAGI. CDR3 length: 14 amino acids. V was trimmed by 6 bases and J by 4 bases, leaving 13 bases between them. The CDR3 coding sequence is TGTGCCAGCAGAAGAGGAAGTATGAATCAGCCCCAGCATTTT. The encoded protein is CASRRGSMNQPQHF.

The chain joins TRBV7-3 to TRBJ1-1, with TRBD1 identical over 8 bases. The junction had 8 bases not matched to a gene; V was cut back by 1 base and J by 4 bases. CDR1 and CDR2 from the germline V gene are SGHTA and FQGTGA. The CDR3 loop spans 16 amino acids. CDR3 region: CASSLRQGAMGTEAFF. DNA for the CDR3: TGTGCCAGCAGCTTAAGGCAGGGGGCTATGGGCACTGAAGCTTTCTTT.

The V call is TRBV7-3, the J call TRBJ2-1; 11 positions match TRBD1. CDR1 SGHTA and CDR2 FQGTGA come from the germline V gene. This CDR3 has 17 residues. The trim removed 0 bases at V and 4 bases at J, leaving 5 bases unmatched. CDR3 protein: CASSLTSGTGGYNEQFF. CDR3 sequence (DNA): TGTGCCAGCAGCTTAACCTCCGGGACAGGGGGTTACAATGAGCAGTTCTTC.

This chain connects TRBV7-6 to TRBJ2-5; TRBD2 is a possible D gene (6 bases). Trimming took off 6 bases at V and 2 bases at J, with 16 bases between the two ends. This CDR3 has 15 amino acids. Germline CDR1 reads SGHVS; CDR2 reads FNYEAQ. In DNA, the CDR3 is TGTGCCAGCAGTCACCGGGGGACCTCTCAAGAGACCCAGTACTTC. Its translation is CASSHRGTSQETQYF.

This chain uses TRBV6-6 with TRBJ2-7; tentative D call: TRBD1 (5 bases). The germline V gene encodes CDR1 MNHNY and CDR2 SVGAGI (reference sequence). This CDR3 spans 13 amino acids. Deletions cut 4 bases from V and 2 bases from J, with 9 bases between. CDR3 bases: TGTGCCAGCAGTTCGACAGAACCCTACGAGCAGTACTTC. Its translation: CASSSTEPYEQYF.

The chain recombines TRBV19 with TRBJ1-2; TRBD1 matches at 8 bases. Trimming cost V 11 bases and J 6 bases; bases outside gene matches: 8. The CDR3 loop spans 12 amino acids. Germline V gene data show CDR1 as LNHDA and CDR2 as SQIVND (reference sequence). This CDR3 reads CASRGQADGYTF. CDR3 nucleotides: TGTGCCTCAAGGGGACAGGCGGATGGCTACACCTTC. The full variable domain, rest sourced from reference TRBV19 and TRBJ1-2, is DGGITQSPKYLFRKEGQNVTLSCEQNLNHDAMYWYRQDPGQGLRLIYYSQIVNDFQKGDIAEGYSVSREKKESFPLTVTSAQKNPTAFYLCASRGQADGYTFGSGTRLTVV.

V usage is TRBV27 and J usage is TRBJ2-6; TRBD1 agrees at 7 bases. V shed 6 bases, J shed 0 bases, and the junction held 8 bases outside the gene matches. CDR1 and CDR2 (germline): MNHEY, SMNVEV (reference sequence). The CDR3 is 17 amino acids. CDR3 loop: CASSRLRDSSGANVLTF. The CDR3 nucleotides are TGTGCCAGCAGCCGGCTCCGGGACAGCTCTGGGGCCAACGTCCTGACTTTC.

V is TRBV7-3 and J is TRBJ2-5; tentative D call: TRBD2 (5 bases). Trimming cost V 5 bases and J 2 bases, with 9 bases left between them. Germline CDR1 reads SGHTA; CDR2 reads FQGTGA. The length of the CDR3 is 13 residues. The CDR3 region is CASSEGWQETQYF. The CDR3 DNA reads as TGTGCCAGCAGCGAGGGATGGCAAGAGACCCAGTACTTC.

The gene calls are TRBV7-9 and TRBJ1-3; D is perhaps TRBD1 (6 bases). This CDR3 contains 16 residues. V was pared by 5 bases and J by 2 bases, with 16 bases between. Germline loops: CDR1 SEHNR, CDR2 FQNEAQ (reference sequence). CDR3 region: CASSPTGFATGNTIYF. DNA for the CDR3: TGTGCCAGCAGCCCCACAGGGTTCGCCACTGGAAACACCATATATTTT.

V and J are TRBV20-1 and TRBJ1-1; unclear D gene. With 4 bases removed from V and 6 bases from J, the gap between germline ends came to 9 bases. The CDR3 sequence is 11 residues long. Germline V gives CDR1 DFQATT, CDR2 SNEGSKA (reference sequence). Here the CDR3 DNA reads TGCAGTGCTAACATGGCCGCTGAAGCTTTCTTT. Protein: CSANMAAEAFF.

This chain uses TRBV21-1 with TRBJ2-1; TRBD2 was called by the table and not checked on the DNA. TRBV21-1 corresponds to a pseudogene. CDR3 length equals 14 residues. The CDR3 spells CASTTGKGGLSEFF. CDR3 nucleotides: TGTGCCAGCACCACCGGTAAGGGGGGGCTTTCGGAGTTCTTC.

This sequence joins TRBV9 and TRBJ2-3; 12 nucleotides agree with TRBD2. Germline lookup yields CDR1 SGDLS and CDR2 YYNGEE. The CDR3 is 16 amino acids. Trimming cost V 4 bases and J 2 bases; bases outside gene matches: 5. The CDR3 nucleotides read TGTGCCAGCAGCCCCACTAGCGGGGGGCTCACAGATACGCAGTATTTT. The encoded protein is CASSPTSGGLTDTQYF.

This clone showed up just a few times. The chain is built from TRBV15 and TRBJ2-1, with 9 positions matching TRBD2. The germline V gene encodes CDR1 LNHNV and CDR2 YYDKDF (reference sequence). V shed 5 bases, J shed 6 bases, and the junction held 11 bases outside the gene matches. The CDR3 consists of 16 residues. Here the CDR3 reads CATSPNEQRGANEQFF. In DNA, the CDR3 is TGTGCCACCAGCCCCAATGAACAGCGGGGGGCCAATGAGCAGTTCTTC.

This clone appeared a few times. This chain joins TRBV7-9 and TRBJ1-1, with 10 bases matching TRBD1. V was pared by 5 bases and J by 4 bases, with 1 base of the junction left unmatched. This CDR3 comprises 13 residues. From germline, CDR1 is SEHNR and CDR2 FQNEAQ (reference sequence). CDR3 protein: CASSRTGGTEAFF. CDR3 bases: TGTGCCAGCAGCCGGACAGGGGGCACTGAAGCTTTCTTT.

The chain uses TRBV5-1 and TRBJ2-2, with TRBD1 matching 8 bases. Germline CDR1 and CDR2: SGHRS and YFSETQ. Trimming cost V 5 bases and J 4 bases; bases outside gene matches: 4. The CDR3 contains 14 residues. CDR3 DNA sequence: TGCGCCAGCAGATCGACAGGGGTCACCGGGGAGCTGTTTTTT. Translated: CASRSTGVTGELFF. Full variable domain (rest looked up from reference TRBV5-1 and TRBJ2-2): KAGVTQTPRYLIKTRGQQVTLSCSPISGHRSVSWYQQTPGQGLQFLFEYFSETQRNKGNFPGRFSGRQFSNSRSEMNVSTLELGDSALYLCASRSTGVTGELFFGEGSRLTVL.

This sequence joins TRBV5-6 and TRBJ2-1; D is possibly TRBD2 (6 bases). CDR3 length equals 14 residues. CDR1 and CDR2 from the germline V gene are SGHDT and YYEEEE. With 7 bases removed from V and 16 bases from J, the gap between germline ends came to 27 bases. This CDR3 reads CASGPGPGVKAGFF. The CDR3 DNA sequence: TGTGCCAGCGGCCCGGGGCCCGGTGTAAAAGCGGGTTTCTTC.

The chain carries TRBV11-2 and TRBJ1-6; TRBD1 might be the D (6 bases). The CDR3 has 14 amino acids. Deletions cut 6 bases from V and 8 bases from J, with 14 bases between. Germline V gene sequence: CDR1 SGHAT, CDR2 FQNNGV. The CDR3 sequence is CASRTDSIHSPLHF. The CDR3 coding sequence is TGTGCCAGCAGGACGGACAGTATCCATTCACCCCTCCACTTT.

The chain combines TRBV12-5 with TRBJ2-1; TRBD2 aligns across 8 bases. Germline V gives CDR1 LGHNT, CDR2 FRNRAP. J lost 2 bases, V lost 0 bases, and 6 bases had no gene match. This CDR3 has 17 residues. The chain's CDR3 is CASGLVPGTSAYNEQFF. Written as DNA, the CDR3 is TGTGCTAGTGGTTTGGTTCCGGGGACTAGTGCCTACAATGAGCAGTTCTTC.

This sequence joins TRBV21-1 and TRBJ1-5; the table's D gene call, TRBD1, was not cross checked with the DNA. TRBV21-1 is termed a pseudogene. CDR3 length equals 14 residues. The CDR3 sequence is CASIHRQKDQPQHF. In nucleotides, the CDR3 is TGTGCCAGCATCCACCGACAGAAAGATCAGCCCCAGCATTTT.

The rearrangement links TRBV19 to TRBJ2-1, with D tentatively TRBD2 (5 bases). This CDR3 spans 13 amino acids. Germline V gene lookup returns CDR1 LNHDA and CDR2 SQIVND (reference sequence). V was cut by 7 bases and J by 10 bases, with 17 bases left in between. The CDR3 loop reads CASNPRGHGEQFF. CDR3 sequence (DNA): TGTGCCAGTAACCCCCGCGGGCATGGGGAGCAGTTCTTC.

The chain recombines TRBV11-3 with TRBJ2-7; tentatively, D is TRBD1 (6 bases). Germline V lookup: CDR1 SGHNT, CDR2 YENEEA. The V gene lost 6 bases and the J gene lost 3 bases, with 12 bases spanning the gap. This CDR3 spans 13 amino acids. CDR3 nucleotide sequence: TGTGCCAGCAGTCAGGGGACAAGCTACGAGCAGTACTTC. This translates into CASSQGTSYEQYF.

The CDR3 bases are TGTGCCAGCAGTTGGCAGGAGAACACTGAAGCTTTCTTT. It translates to CASSWQENTEAFF. The chain has TRBV27 and TRBJ1-1; D gene unclear. V gave up 4 bases and J gave up 1 base, with 7 bases separating them. There are 13 residues in the CDR3. Germline loops: CDR1 MNHEY, CDR2 SMNVEV (reference sequence).

The gene calls are TRBV5-5 and TRBJ2-2; 8 bases are a match to TRBD1. Germline V CDR1 and CDR2: SGHKS, YYEKEE (reference sequence). V was pared by 5 bases and J by 3 bases, with 6 bases of the junction left unmatched. This CDR3 has 15 residues. The CDR3 DNA reads TGTGCCAGCAGTCCGCAGGGGGCAGACACCGGGGAGCTGTTTTTT. Translated: CASSPQGADTGELFF.

This clone was seen only a few times. The chain recombines TRBV4-2 with TRBJ1-5; tentatively, D is TRBD1 (6 bases). With 0 bases removed from V and 9 bases from J, the gap between germline ends came to 15 bases. Germline CDR1 LGHNA, CDR2 YNFKEQ. The CDR3 is 15 amino acids. For the CDR3, the DNA is TGTGCCAGCAGCCAAGATAGACAGGCGCTGACGCCCCAGCATTTT. Protein: CASSQDRQALTPQHF.

The V call is TRBV6-1, the J call TRBJ2-6, with D hard to call. V was shortened by 10 bases and J by 4 bases, with 14 bases between the two germline ends. The germline V gene encodes CDR1 MNHNS and CDR2 SASEGT. This CDR3 has 14 residues. The CDR3 protein is CATLGSGGANVLTF. Written as DNA, the CDR3 is TGTGCCACCCTCGGTTCAGGAGGGGCCAACGTCCTGACTTTC.